This paragraph covers one T cell receptor beta chain sequence. The antigen is undetermined. One end of the junction varies from germline; a read error may be responsible. The data are from a study of shared clonotypes between healthy human individuals. For the study at large: Each donor contributed plates that comprised three CD4 naive, three CD4 memory, two CD8 naive and one CD8 memory.

Sorted-subset replicate PCRs used 200 ng DNA, approximately 27,000 T cell genomes. Method: immunoSEQ multiplex PCR; TCRdb's copy keeps in-frame clones and lacks some. Of about 2.1 million clones listed, around 93% are singletons. Terminally differentiated effector memory CD45RA+ cells were excluded from the naive CD8 cells, which were CD45RO-negative and positively selected for CCR7. This CDR3 comprises 13 residues. Germline V CDR1 and CDR2: SGHVS, FNYEAQ. Broader study findings: Despite large depth, rarefaction showed incomplete sorted-subset sequencing.

The clonotype was recovered from a man between 18 and 29 years old in good health. Some clones in this sample may be carry-over from other donors' samples. Sequenced: naive CD8+ T cells from PBMCs. This sequence joins TRBV7-6 and TRBJ1-5, with TRBD1 as a possible D gene (5 bases). CDR3 in amino acids: CASSLGVGQPQHF. CDR3 DNA sequence: TGTGCCAGCAGTTTAGGGGTCGGGCAGCCCCAGCATTTT.